This entry lists 22 T cell receptor beta chains sequenced from one sample in a study of T cells in Graves' hyperthyroidism and ophthalmopathy. Amplification of TCR beta CDR3 regions used RNA as the template. The study used the HTBI primer set for a first-round RT-PCR of the TCR CDR3. TCRdb reprocessed the multiplex PCR reads via MiXCR and lists one record per CDR3 protein. The sample shows about 560,000 distinct CDR3 sequences, about a sixth of them seen only once. The sequencing input was blood. The receptors were gathered from a woman under 40 with Graves' hyperthyroidism.

A few counts support this clonotype. The rearrangement links TRBV20-1 to TRBJ2-7, with D possibly matching TRBD2 (5 bases). CDR1 is DFQATT and CDR2 is SNEGSKA in the germline V gene (reference sequence). V lost 6 bases and J lost 0, with 12 bases in between. CDR3 size: 13 residues. The CDR3 DNA is TGCAGTGCCCCGGACTGGAGCTCCTACGAGCAGTACTTC. Its translation: CSAPDWSSYEQYF.

This clonotype has ten or more counts. V usage is TRBV7-2 and J usage is TRBJ2-7; 9 bases map to TRBD1. CDR3 length: 17 amino acids. Germline V gene lookup returns CDR1 SGHTA and CDR2 FQGNSA. V lost 0 bases to trimming and J lost 2 bases; unmatched junction nucleotides: 8. The chain's CDR3 is CASSLADTGTGTYEQYF. The CDR3 DNA reads TGTGCCAGCAGCTTAGCGGACACCGGGACAGGGACCTACGAGCAGTACTTC.

The J gene is TRBJ1-1, the V gene TRBV4-3; maybe TRBD1 (5 bases). The germline V and J ends were trimmed by 0 bases and 6 bases, with 17 bases remaining between them. Germline CDR1 and CDR2: LGHNA and YSLEER. The CDR3 runs 16 residues. CDR3 region: CASSQDFGSRAAEAFF. CDR3 DNA: TGCGCCAGCAGCCAAGATTTTGGTAGCAGGGCGGCTGAAGCTTTCTTT.

There are many counts of this clonotype. The chain uses TRBV28 and TRBJ2-3; possible D gene TRBD2, 5 bases. Germline lookup yields CDR1 MDHEN and CDR2 SYDVKM. This CDR3 spans 13 amino acids. V shed 5 bases and J shed 4 bases, with 10 bases lying between them. The CDR3 is CASSTERADTQYF. CDR3 DNA: TGTGCCAGCAGTACGGAGAGGGCAGATACGCAGTATTTT.

The chain combines TRBV25-1 with TRBJ1-3, with 7 positions matching TRBD1. CDR3 length equals 11 residues. Germline trimming cut 4 bases from V and 10 bases from J; bases unmatched to any gene: 1. Germline V gene data show CDR1 as MGHDK and CDR2 as SYGVNS. Here the CDR3 reads CASSGGQTIYF. In nucleotides, the CDR3 is TGTGCCAGCAGTGGGGGACAGACCATATATTTT.

The chain is built from TRBV4-2 and TRBJ1-1, with D possibly being TRBD1 (6 bases). Per germline, CDR1 LGHNA and CDR2 YNFKEQ. This CDR3 contains 14 residues. The V end was cut by 5 bases, the J end by 10 bases, with 20 bases between. This CDR3 is CASSIGRGGFGAFF. CDR3 sequence (DNA): TGTGCCAGCAGCATTGGCAGGGGTGGGTTCGGAGCTTTCTTT.

This clonotype has ten or more counts. This rearrangement joins TRBV20-1 to TRBJ1-5; D remains ambiguous. Germline lookup yields CDR1 DFQATT and CDR2 SNEGSKA (reference sequence). The CDR3 spans 14 residues. V was pared by 2 bases and J by 0 bases, with 8 bases between. Here the CDR3 reads CSARIGNSNQPQHF. DNA of the CDR3: TGCAGTGCTAGAATAGGCAATAGCAATCAGCCCCAGCATTTT.

This clonotype was detected ten times or more. The rearrangement links TRBV11-2 to TRBJ2-7; 7 nucleotides line up with TRBD2. Germline values: CDR1 SGHAT, CDR2 FQNNGV. The J segment lost 4 bases and the V segment lost 3 bases, leaving 9 bases of the junction unmatched. The CDR3 sequence is 15 residues long. CDR3 protein: CASSLSGTSLYEQYF. The CDR3 nucleotides are TGTGCCAGCAGCTTGAGCGGGACCTCTCTTTACGAGCAGTACTTC.

V gene TRBV7-3 combines with J gene TRBJ2-1, with D unresolved. The CDR3 spans 13 residues. The V gene's germline CDR1 is SGHTA and CDR2 FQGTGA. Trimming removed 0 bases from V and 8 bases from J, with 8 bases in between. Here the CDR3 DNA reads TGTGCCAGCAGCTTAACCCCCCGTGATGAGCAGTTCTTC. This translates into CASSLTPRDEQFF.

This clonotype was seen at least ten times. V gene TRBV7-9 combines with J gene TRBJ2-2; D remains unclear. V was pared by 4 bases and J by 2 bases, with 8 bases between. Germline CDR1 and CDR2: SEHNR and FQNEAQ (reference sequence). This CDR3 is 14 amino acids long. The CDR3 reads CASSSPPNTGELFF. The DNA for the CDR3 is TGTGCCAGCAGCTCTCCTCCCAACACCGGGGAGCTGTTTTTT.

The rearrangement uses TRBV6-1 and TRBJ1-1, with D possibly being TRBD1 (6 bases). The V and J ends lost 7 bases and 8 bases respectively, with 23 bases between them. CDR1 and CDR2 (germline): MNHNS, SASEGT. The CDR3 is 15 amino acids. CDR3: CASTVSGTLRMEAFF. For the CDR3, the DNA is TGTGCCAGCACCGTATCCGGGACACTGAGGATGGAAGCTTTCTTT.

This clonotype was detected many times. J is TRBJ2-3 and V is TRBV20-1, with 11 nucleotides matching TRBD2. The ends lost 6 bases at V and 6 bases at J; junction bases unmatched: 8. Germline V gene sequence: CDR1 DFQATT, CDR2 SNEGSKA (reference sequence). The CDR3 runs 14 residues. For the CDR3, the DNA is TGCAGTGCCTCGACTAGCGGGATTATTGATACGCAGTATTTT. It encodes CSASTSGIIDTQYF.

CDR3 sequence: CASSISGAGLYGYTF. The CDR3 region has the DNA TGTGCCAGTAGTATATCGGGAGCGGGACTCTATGGCTACACCTTC. The rearrangement joins TRBV19 to TRBJ1-2; the D gene is possibly TRBD1 (5 bases). Germline CDR1 is LNHDA and CDR2 is SQIVND (reference sequence). The CDR3 extends over 15 amino acids. Deletions cut 2 bases from V and 4 bases from J, with 14 bases between.

The rearrangement joins TRBV7-6 to TRBJ2-7; D is possibly TRBD1 (6 bases). V lost 4 bases and J 5 bases, leaving 18 bases between the germline ends. The CDR3 covers 15 residues. CDR1 and CDR2 from the germline V gene are SGHVS and FNYEAQ. The CDR3 DNA reads TGTGCCAGCAGCTCCAGGGGCCTACCTGTCCACGAGCAGTACTTC. It is translated as CASSSRGLPVHEQYF.

This clonotype was detected ten times or more. The chain uses TRBV12-3 or TRBV12-4 and TRBJ2-2; 11 bases are a match to TRBD2. The CDR3 length is 16 residues. V shed 5 bases and J 7 bases; nucleotides not matched to a gene: 9. CDR3 in amino acids: CASSPTSGSFGGELFF. CDR3 DNA: TGTGCCAGCAGTCCTACTAGCGGGAGCTTTGGCGGGGAGCTGTTTTTT.

This clonotype was seen a few times. A read error may explain this, as a much larger clone is one base away. Because the CDR3 is missing its conserved closing phenylalanine or tryptophan, this is likely a read error. CDR3: CASSPIEDTEAFL. In DNA, the CDR3 is TGTGCCAGCTCCCCTATTGAGGACACTGAAGCTTTCCTT. V and J are TRBV18 and TRBJ1-1; no firm D call. This CDR3 spans 13 amino acids. V lost 6 bases and J 3 bases, leaving 11 bases between the germline ends. Germline CDR1 reads KGHSH; CDR2 reads LQKENI.

The chain carries TRBV6-6 and TRBJ2-2, with 7 nucleotides matching TRBD1. Looked up from germline, CDR1 is MNHNY and CDR2 is SVGAGI (reference sequence). The CDR3 extends over 15 amino acids. With V trimmed by 2 bases and J by 1 base, 1 base remained unmatched. CDR3 in DNA: TGTGCCAGCAGTTACGGGACAGTGAACACCGGGGAGCTGTTTTTT. Protein sequence: CASSYGTVNTGELFF.

The V and J genes are TRBV4-1 and TRBJ2-2, with 14 nucleotides matching TRBD2. CDR1 MGHRA and CDR2 YSYEKL come from the germline V gene. J was trimmed by 4 bases and V by 3 bases; bases with no gene match: 7. CDR3 length: 18 amino acids. The DNA of the CDR3 is TGCGCCAGCAGCCATGGGACTAGCGGGAGAATCGGCACCGGGGAGCTGTTTTTT. Protein: CASSHGTSGRIGTGELFF.

Only a few counts were recorded for this clonotype. The chain combines TRBV4-1 with TRBJ1-4; tentatively, D is TRBD1 (5 bases). Per the germline V gene, CDR1 is MGHRA and CDR2 is YSYEKL. CDR3 length: 16 residues. V was shortened by 0 bases and J by 3 bases, with 11 bases between the two germline ends. The CDR3 region has the DNA TGCGCCAGCAGCCAAGATCGGGGGTTCCCTAATGAAAAACTGTTTTTT. Protein: CASSQDRGFPNEKLFF.

This clonotype was recorded at least ten times. The V call is TRBV27, the J call TRBJ2-7; 10 positions agree with TRBD2. Germline values: CDR1 MNHEY, CDR2 SMNVEV (reference sequence). This CDR3 is built from 16 residues. J was trimmed by 0 bases and V by 4 bases; bases with no gene match: 6. The CDR3 sequence: CASSSGTSAHSYEQYF. The CDR3 DNA is TGTGCCAGCAGTTCGGGGACTAGCGCCCACTCCTACGAGCAGTACTTC.

This clonotype was counted at least ten times. This chain links TRBV6-1 with TRBJ1-1, with D unresolved. Germline assignment: CDR1 MNHNS and CDR2 SASEGT. Trimming cost V 3 bases and J 5 bases, with 16 bases left between them. CDR3 length equals 15 residues. In nucleotides, the CDR3 is TGTGCCAGCAGTGAGGGGTTTGTAGTCGGGACTGAAGCTTTCTTT. This encodes CASSEGFVVGTEAFF.

The chain combines TRBV5-4 with TRBJ2-2, with D possibly being TRBD1 or TRBD2 (5 bases each). The germline V gene encodes CDR1 SGHNT and CDR2 YYREEE (reference sequence). The CDR3 contains 15 residues. V lost 1 base and J 4 bases, leaving 11 bases between the germline ends. The CDR3 sequence: CASSLRGVGTGELFF. The CDR3 bases are TGTGCCAGCAGCTTGAGAGGGGTAGGCACCGGGGAGCTGTTTTTT.